Following are 32 T cell receptor beta chains from one sample sequenced in a study of OX40 agonist ivuxolimab in advanced cancers. Method: immunoSEQ multiplex PCR; TCRdb's copy keeps in-frame clones and lacks some. Among more than 55,000 clones listed, about four fifths were seen once. The sample was CD4+ or CD8+ T cells sorted from blood, taken in a trial of the OX40 agonist ivuxolimab. The receptor source for this set is an adult with an advanced solid tumor such as melanoma, head and neck, liver or kidney cancer.

J is TRBJ1-1 and V is TRBV4-1; D ambiguous. V lost 4 bases and J 0 bases, leaving 18 bases between the germline ends. This CDR3 comprises 17 residues. Per germline, CDR1 MGHRA and CDR2 YSYEKL. Written as DNA, the CDR3 is TGCGCCAGCAGCCTCCGACCGGGCGGTTCGATGAACACTGAAGCTTTCTTT. Translated, it gives CASSLRPGGSMNTEAFF.

The rearrangement links TRBV28 to TRBJ2-5; maybe TRBD1 (5 bases). This CDR3 is built from 15 residues. Germline CDR1 and CDR2: MDHEN and SYDVKM. V was shortened by 5 bases and J by 5 bases, with 18 bases between the two germline ends. CDR3 in amino acids: CASSRRAGLWETQYF. The CDR3 DNA follows: TGTGCCAGCAGTCGTAGGGCAGGGCTATGGGAGACCCAGTACTTC.

The chain has TRBV9 and TRBJ2-7; TRBD2 matches at 7 bases. The V and J ends lost 2 bases and 1 base, in that order; junction bases with no gene match: 6. Germline V lookup: CDR1 SGDLS, CDR2 YYNGEE. This CDR3 has 15 residues. In nucleotides, the CDR3 is TGTGCCAGCAGCGTCACTAGCGCCCTATCCTACGAGCAGTACTTC. It translates to CASSVTSALSYEQYF. The full variable domain, its missing parts supplied by reference TRBV9 and TRBJ2-7, is DSGVTQTPKHLITATGQRVTLRCSPRSGDLSVYWYQQSLDQGLQFLIQYYNGEERAKGNILERFSAQQFPDLHSELNLSSLELGDSALYFCASSVTSALSYEQYFGPGTRLTVT.

The genes are TRBV18 and TRBJ1-1; no definite D call. V dropped 5 bases and J dropped 0 bases, with 7 bases sitting between them. The CDR3 extends over 13 amino acids. Germline loops: CDR1 KGHSH, CDR2 LQKENI. In DNA form, the CDR3 reads TGTGCCAGCTCAACACAGATGAACACTGAAGCTTTCTTT. Translation gives CASSTQMNTEAFF. The full variable domain, completed using reference TRBV18 and TRBJ1-1, is NAGVMQNPRHLVRRRGQEARLRCSPMKGHSHVYWYRQLPEEGLKFMVYLQKENIIDESGMPKERFSAEFPKEGPSILRIQQVVRGDSAAYFCASSTQMNTEAFFGQGTRLTVV.

The CDR3 region is CASSPGQGVGGYTF. The CDR3 DNA sequence: TGCGCCAGCAGCCCGGGACAGGGGGTAGGAGGCTACACCTTC. The V gene is TRBV5-1, the J gene TRBJ1-2; 11 nucleotides line up with TRBD1. V was pared by 4 bases and J by 8 bases, with 7 bases of the junction left unmatched. Germline CDR1 and CDR2: SGHRS and YFSETQ. This CDR3 spans 14 amino acids.

The chain is built from TRBV5-6 and TRBJ2-7; D is unclear. The germline V and J ends were trimmed by 4 bases and 0 bases, with 11 bases remaining between them. The CDR3 is made up of 14 amino acids. Per the germline V gene, CDR1 is SGHDT and CDR2 is YYEEEE. DNA for the CDR3: TGTGCCAGCAGCCCCGAGAGGTACTCCTACGAGCAGTACTTC. It is translated as CASSPERYSYEQYF.

The chain recombines TRBV9 with TRBJ1-5, with D unresolved. The germline gives CDR1 SGDLS, CDR2 YYNGEE. The ends were cut back, 7 bases at V and 3 bases at J, with 11 bases in the middle. The CDR3 has 13 residues. The CDR3 protein is CASSEGSNQPQHF. For the CDR3, the DNA is TGTGCCAGCTCAGAGGGATCCAATCAGCCCCAGCATTTT.

The rearrangement joins TRBV28 to TRBJ2-1, with 9 bases lining up with TRBD2. The trim removed 7 bases at V and 9 bases at J, leaving 19 bases unmatched. This CDR3 has 17 amino acids. The germline V gene encodes CDR1 MDHEN and CDR2 SYDVKM. The CDR3 region has the DNA TGTGCCAGCACCCCCCCCTCGCTAGCGGGATGGGAGGGTGAGCAGTTCTTC. Translation: CASTPPSLAGWEGEQFF.

This sequence joins TRBV10-3 and TRBJ2-5; D is uncertain. The germline V gene encodes CDR1 ENHRY and CDR2 SYGVKD. The CDR3 covers 12 residues. Between the trimmed V and J ends, which lost 2 bases and 1 base, there was a span of 2 bases. CDR3 DNA: TGTGCCATCAGTGAGCGCCAAGAGACCCAGTACTTC. Translating gives CAISERQETQYF.

The chain uses TRBV7-6 and TRBJ2-1; tentatively, D is TRBD2 (6 bases). Germline CDR1 is SGHVS and CDR2 is FNYEAQ. The V and J ends lost 8 bases and 0 bases respectively, with 17 bases between them. This CDR3 region has 16 residues. Here the CDR3 DNA reads TGTGCCAGCCTGGGATCTAGCGACTACTCCTACAATGAGCAGTTCTTC. This translates into CASLGSSDYSYNEQFF.

This clone came up a few times. This chain links TRBV5-1 with TRBJ2-2; 9 nucleotides line up with TRBD2. The CDR3 runs 18 residues. V lost 4 bases, J lost 5 bases, and 15 bases stayed unmatched. The germline CDR1 and CDR2 sequences are SGHRS and YFSETQ. CDR3 DNA sequence: TGCGCCAGCAGCCCCGGGGGGCGCGGGAGGGCCCTGACCGGGGAGCTGTTTTTT. Protein: CASSPGGRGRALTGELFF.

J is TRBJ1-5 and V is TRBV6-6; D gene unclear. CDR1 MNHNY and CDR2 SVGAGI come from the germline V gene (reference sequence). The V and J ends lost 0 bases and 3 bases respectively, with 9 bases between them. CDR3 length: 15 amino acids. The CDR3 DNA is TGTGCCAGCAGTTACTCCGGGTCGGTCAATCAGCCCCAGCATTTT. Protein: CASSYSGSVNQPQHF.

This chain connects TRBV11-2 to TRBJ1-2; 7 positions agree with TRBD1. Germline V gives CDR1 SGHAT, CDR2 FQNNGV. This CDR3 spans 14 amino acids. J was trimmed by 8 bases and V by 0 bases; bases with no gene match: 6. CDR3 nucleotides: TGTGCCAGCAGCTTAGACGGGACAGCTTGGGGCTACACCTTC. This sequence encodes CASSLDGTAWGYTF.

The chain is built from TRBV29-1 and TRBJ2-5, with 10 bases lining up with TRBD1. The end of the DNA fits TRBJ2-7 better, so the J call may be wrong. This CDR3 contains 13 residues. CDR1 is SQVTM, CDR2 ANQGSEA, per germline. CDR3 in amino acids: CSVERDRGGEQYF. CDR3 DNA: TGCAGCGTTGAAAGGGACAGGGGAGGCGAGCAGTACTTC.

This sequence joins TRBV5-4 and TRBJ2-5; 7 nucleotides line up with TRBD2. The CDR3 contains 14 residues. V shed 0 bases, J shed 3 bases, and the junction held 2 bases outside the gene matches. From germline, CDR1 is SGHNT and CDR2 YYREEE (reference sequence). CDR3 DNA: TGTGCCAGCAGCTTGGAGGGAGGGGAAGAGACCCAGTACTTC. As protein: CASSLEGGEETQYF.

The V gene is TRBV2, the J gene TRBJ2-3; D may be TRBD2 (6 bases). Trimming pared 7 bases from V and 3 bases from J, leaving 11 bases between. The CDR3 loop spans 13 amino acids. Looked up from germline, CDR1 is SNHLY and CDR2 is FYNNEI. The DNA of the CDR3 is TGTGCCAGCAATGTCGGGAGAACAGATACGCAGTATTTT. Encoded protein: CASNVGRTDTQYF.

This clone has only one observation. The gene calls are TRBV7-2 and TRBJ2-5; no clear D gene. Germline CDR1 is SGHTA and CDR2 is FQGNSA. The CDR3 is made up of 13 amino acids. Trimming took off 2 bases at V and 4 bases at J, with 8 bases between the two ends. The CDR3 DNA follows: TGTGCCAGCAGCTTACCGGAGCGAGAGACCCAGTACTTC. It encodes CASSLPERETQYF. The full variable domain, in which reference TRBV7-2 and TRBJ2-5 provide the parts outside the CDR3, is GAGVSQSPSNKVTEKGKDVELRCDPISGHTALYWYRQSLGQGLEFLIYFQGNSAPDKSGLPSDRFSAERTGGSVSTLTIQRTQQEDSAVYLCASSLPERETQYFGPGTRLLVL.

The chain uses TRBV4-3 and TRBJ1-5; maybe TRBD1 (6 bases). V lost 5 bases and J 7 bases, leaving 18 bases between the germline ends. The V gene's germline CDR1 is LGHNA and CDR2 YSLEER. CDR3 length: 15 residues. CDR3 bases: TGCGCCAGCAGCATTCGGACGGGGGGCATGCAGCCCCAGCATTTT. Amino acids: CASSIRTGGMQPQHF.

V gene TRBV19 combines with J gene TRBJ2-5, with unresolved D. Trimming pared 1 base from V and 1 base from J, leaving 7 bases between. Germline-derived CDR1 and CDR2 are LNHDA and SQIVND (reference sequence). The CDR3 has 14 residues. The CDR3 bases are TGTGCCAGTAGTATAGGGGTTGTCCAAGAGACCCAGTACTTC. It translates to CASSIGVVQETQYF. The complete variable domain, with remaining parts taken from reference TRBV19 and TRBJ2-5, reads DGGITQSPKYLFRKEGQNVTLSCEQNLNHDAMYWYRQDPGQGLRLIYYSQIVNDFQKGDIAEGYSVSREKKESFPLTVTSAQKNPTAFYLCASSIGVVQETQYFGPGTRLLVL.

This chain joins TRBV10-3 and TRBJ1-6; maybe TRBD1 (5 bases). CDR3 length equals 14 residues. V shed 7 bases and J shed 9 bases, with 16 bases lying between them. Per the germline V gene, CDR1 is ENHRY and CDR2 is SYGVKD. The CDR3 DNA sequence: TGTGCCATCACCCAGACAGCTGGAATTTCACCCCTCCACTTT. It yields the protein CAITQTAGISPLHF.

The V gene is TRBV29-1, the J gene TRBJ2-5, with D perhaps TRBD2 (6 bases). Deletions cut 6 bases from V and 5 bases from J, with 16 bases between. Germline loops: CDR1 SQVTM, CDR2 ANQGSEA. The CDR3 runs 13 residues. The CDR3 DNA follows: TGCAGCGTGCCCGGGACTTCCTCGGAGACCCAGTACTTC. Amino acid sequence: CSVPGTSSETQYF.

The V call is TRBV7-3, the J call TRBJ1-1; D ambiguous. V dropped 5 bases and J dropped 4 bases, with 14 bases sitting between them. The CDR3 is 14 residues long. Per the germline V gene, CDR1 is SGHTA and CDR2 is FQGTGA. CDR3 DNA: TGTGCCAGCAGCCAAACCAAAGGATCCACTGAAGCTTTCTTT. Protein: CASSQTKGSTEAFF. The variable domain in full, with the rest retrieved from reference TRBV7-3 and TRBJ1-1, is GAGVSQTPSNKVTEKGKYVELRCDPISGHTALYWYRQSLGQGPEFLIYFQGTGAADDSGLPNDRFFAVRPEGSVSTLKIQRTERGDSAVYLCASSQTKGSTEAFFGQGTRLTVV.

The chain carries TRBV2 and TRBJ2-5; D unresolved. CDR3 length: 13 residues. Trimming took off 3 bases at V and 1 base at J, with 6 bases between the two ends. Germline V gene sequence: CDR1 SNHLY, CDR2 FYNNEI. The CDR3 is CASSDNLQETQYF. The CDR3 nucleotides read TGTGCCAGCAGTGATAACCTCCAAGAGACCCAGTACTTC.

V gene TRBV27 combines with J gene TRBJ1-1; 8 nucleotides agree with TRBD1. J lost 8 bases, V lost 6 bases, and 11 bases had no gene match. The CDR3 sequence is 14 residues long. CDR1 and CDR2 from the germline V gene are MNHEY and SMNVEV (reference sequence). The CDR3 DNA reads TGTGCCAGCAGACTCTACCCGGGACAGGCCGAAGCTTTCTTT. Its translation is CASRLYPGQAEAFF.

This chain uses TRBV6-1 with TRBJ2-7; 11 bases are shared with TRBD1. The germline V gene encodes CDR1 MNHNS and CDR2 SASEGT. This CDR3 has 14 residues. V trimming: 4 bases; J trimming: 6 bases; junction bases outside the gene matches: 5. The CDR3 DNA is TGTGCCAGCAGTGCAGGACAGGGGGCAGTCGAGCAGTACTTC. It translates to CASSAGQGAVEQYF.

V is TRBV9 and J is TRBJ2-1; 8 bases are shared with TRBD1. The V segment lost 4 bases and the J segment 2 bases; nucleotides outside the gene matches: 5. From germline, CDR1 is SGDLS and CDR2 YYNGEE. This CDR3 is built from 15 residues. Written as DNA, the CDR3 is TGTGCCAGCAGCTATGGACAGGGAACCTACAATGAGCAGTTCTTC. This codes for CASSYGQGTYNEQFF.

The rearrangement joins TRBV2 to TRBJ2-7; TRBD1 might be the D (10 bases). V shed 5 bases and J shed 3 bases, with 35 bases lying between them. Germline CDR1 SNHLY, CDR2 FYNNEI. CDR3 size: 21 residues. CDR3 amino acids: CASSYPGTGAEGLAGYYEQYF. CDR3 nucleotide sequence: TGTGCCAGCAGTTATCCCGGGACAGGGGCAGAGGGGCTAGCGGGATACTACGAGCAGTACTTC.

The genes are TRBV28 and TRBJ2-7, with 9 bases that match TRBD1. With 1 base clipped from V and 0 bases from J, the junction kept 10 bases outside the gene matches. This CDR3 has 18 amino acids. Germline V gives CDR1 MDHEN, CDR2 SYDVKM. In nucleotides, the CDR3 is TGTGCCAGCAGTTTATTTGGGACAGGGACGCGTAGCTCCTACGAGCAGTACTTC. This translates into CASSLFGTGTRSSYEQYF.

V and J are TRBV29-1 and TRBJ1-5, with unresolved D. CDR1 SQVTM and CDR2 ANQGSEA come from the germline V gene. This CDR3 region has 13 residues. Between the trimmed V and J ends, which lost 4 bases and 2 bases, there was a span of 9 bases. Written as DNA, the CDR3 is TGCAGCGTTGTAGACGGGGGCAATCAGCCCCAGCATTTT. Translating it yields CSVVDGGNQPQHF.

CDR3 region: CASTDTGENTGELFF. The CDR3 bases are TGTGCCAGCACAGACACAGGGGAGAACACCGGGGAGCTGTTTTTT. The chain links TRBV18 to TRBJ2-2; 7 bases fit TRBD1. The CDR3 is made up of 15 amino acids. V trimming: 8 bases; J trimming: 1 base; junction bases outside the gene matches: 7. Germline CDR1 and CDR2: KGHSH and LQKENI.

The chain uses TRBV7-6 and TRBJ2-1; 9 bases agree with TRBD1. Germline lookup yields CDR1 SGHVS and CDR2 FNYEAQ. The V gene end was trimmed by 4 bases and the J gene end by 9 bases; junction bases not matched to a gene: 4. The CDR3 is 13 residues long. This CDR3 reads CASSWTGDAEQFF. CDR3 coding DNA: TGTGCCAGCAGCTGGACAGGGGACGCTGAGCAGTTCTTC.

This chain joins TRBV29-1 and TRBJ2-5, with D possibly being TRBD1 or TRBD2 (6 bases each). V was trimmed by 6 bases and J by 3 bases, leaving 17 bases between them. The CDR3 extends over 14 amino acids. Germline CDR1 and CDR2: SQVTM and ANQGSEA. The CDR3 region has the DNA TGCAGCGTGGCCGGGACTCCAGGGGAAGAGACCCAGTACTTC. Its protein product is CSVAGTPGEETQYF.